The clone carrying this T cell receptor (beta chain) was picked up many times. An end of the junction does not agree with germline; a read error may underlie this. The CDR3 has 12 amino acids. Germline CDR1 is SGHRS and CDR2 is YFSETQ. This sample stems from a study of patients and donors after allogeneic stem cell transplantation. TCRdb used MiXCR to reprocess the RT-PCR reads, holding one entry per CDR3 protein. The sample includes about a million distinct CDR3 sequences, 18% of them seen just once. The sample taken for sequencing was blood, either unsorted or a sorted T cell fraction (not recorded which). The receptor's source is a human donor who was either an allogeneic HSCT recipient or a stem cell or donor lymphocyte infusion donor (not recorded which). It is not recorded whose cells these are; they may come from a transplant donor. The chain couples TRBV5-1 to TRBJ2-7; D is unclear. CDR3 protein: CASSLWGYEQYF. The CDR3 DNA reads as TGTGCCAGCAGCTTATGGGGTTACGAGCAGTACTTC.